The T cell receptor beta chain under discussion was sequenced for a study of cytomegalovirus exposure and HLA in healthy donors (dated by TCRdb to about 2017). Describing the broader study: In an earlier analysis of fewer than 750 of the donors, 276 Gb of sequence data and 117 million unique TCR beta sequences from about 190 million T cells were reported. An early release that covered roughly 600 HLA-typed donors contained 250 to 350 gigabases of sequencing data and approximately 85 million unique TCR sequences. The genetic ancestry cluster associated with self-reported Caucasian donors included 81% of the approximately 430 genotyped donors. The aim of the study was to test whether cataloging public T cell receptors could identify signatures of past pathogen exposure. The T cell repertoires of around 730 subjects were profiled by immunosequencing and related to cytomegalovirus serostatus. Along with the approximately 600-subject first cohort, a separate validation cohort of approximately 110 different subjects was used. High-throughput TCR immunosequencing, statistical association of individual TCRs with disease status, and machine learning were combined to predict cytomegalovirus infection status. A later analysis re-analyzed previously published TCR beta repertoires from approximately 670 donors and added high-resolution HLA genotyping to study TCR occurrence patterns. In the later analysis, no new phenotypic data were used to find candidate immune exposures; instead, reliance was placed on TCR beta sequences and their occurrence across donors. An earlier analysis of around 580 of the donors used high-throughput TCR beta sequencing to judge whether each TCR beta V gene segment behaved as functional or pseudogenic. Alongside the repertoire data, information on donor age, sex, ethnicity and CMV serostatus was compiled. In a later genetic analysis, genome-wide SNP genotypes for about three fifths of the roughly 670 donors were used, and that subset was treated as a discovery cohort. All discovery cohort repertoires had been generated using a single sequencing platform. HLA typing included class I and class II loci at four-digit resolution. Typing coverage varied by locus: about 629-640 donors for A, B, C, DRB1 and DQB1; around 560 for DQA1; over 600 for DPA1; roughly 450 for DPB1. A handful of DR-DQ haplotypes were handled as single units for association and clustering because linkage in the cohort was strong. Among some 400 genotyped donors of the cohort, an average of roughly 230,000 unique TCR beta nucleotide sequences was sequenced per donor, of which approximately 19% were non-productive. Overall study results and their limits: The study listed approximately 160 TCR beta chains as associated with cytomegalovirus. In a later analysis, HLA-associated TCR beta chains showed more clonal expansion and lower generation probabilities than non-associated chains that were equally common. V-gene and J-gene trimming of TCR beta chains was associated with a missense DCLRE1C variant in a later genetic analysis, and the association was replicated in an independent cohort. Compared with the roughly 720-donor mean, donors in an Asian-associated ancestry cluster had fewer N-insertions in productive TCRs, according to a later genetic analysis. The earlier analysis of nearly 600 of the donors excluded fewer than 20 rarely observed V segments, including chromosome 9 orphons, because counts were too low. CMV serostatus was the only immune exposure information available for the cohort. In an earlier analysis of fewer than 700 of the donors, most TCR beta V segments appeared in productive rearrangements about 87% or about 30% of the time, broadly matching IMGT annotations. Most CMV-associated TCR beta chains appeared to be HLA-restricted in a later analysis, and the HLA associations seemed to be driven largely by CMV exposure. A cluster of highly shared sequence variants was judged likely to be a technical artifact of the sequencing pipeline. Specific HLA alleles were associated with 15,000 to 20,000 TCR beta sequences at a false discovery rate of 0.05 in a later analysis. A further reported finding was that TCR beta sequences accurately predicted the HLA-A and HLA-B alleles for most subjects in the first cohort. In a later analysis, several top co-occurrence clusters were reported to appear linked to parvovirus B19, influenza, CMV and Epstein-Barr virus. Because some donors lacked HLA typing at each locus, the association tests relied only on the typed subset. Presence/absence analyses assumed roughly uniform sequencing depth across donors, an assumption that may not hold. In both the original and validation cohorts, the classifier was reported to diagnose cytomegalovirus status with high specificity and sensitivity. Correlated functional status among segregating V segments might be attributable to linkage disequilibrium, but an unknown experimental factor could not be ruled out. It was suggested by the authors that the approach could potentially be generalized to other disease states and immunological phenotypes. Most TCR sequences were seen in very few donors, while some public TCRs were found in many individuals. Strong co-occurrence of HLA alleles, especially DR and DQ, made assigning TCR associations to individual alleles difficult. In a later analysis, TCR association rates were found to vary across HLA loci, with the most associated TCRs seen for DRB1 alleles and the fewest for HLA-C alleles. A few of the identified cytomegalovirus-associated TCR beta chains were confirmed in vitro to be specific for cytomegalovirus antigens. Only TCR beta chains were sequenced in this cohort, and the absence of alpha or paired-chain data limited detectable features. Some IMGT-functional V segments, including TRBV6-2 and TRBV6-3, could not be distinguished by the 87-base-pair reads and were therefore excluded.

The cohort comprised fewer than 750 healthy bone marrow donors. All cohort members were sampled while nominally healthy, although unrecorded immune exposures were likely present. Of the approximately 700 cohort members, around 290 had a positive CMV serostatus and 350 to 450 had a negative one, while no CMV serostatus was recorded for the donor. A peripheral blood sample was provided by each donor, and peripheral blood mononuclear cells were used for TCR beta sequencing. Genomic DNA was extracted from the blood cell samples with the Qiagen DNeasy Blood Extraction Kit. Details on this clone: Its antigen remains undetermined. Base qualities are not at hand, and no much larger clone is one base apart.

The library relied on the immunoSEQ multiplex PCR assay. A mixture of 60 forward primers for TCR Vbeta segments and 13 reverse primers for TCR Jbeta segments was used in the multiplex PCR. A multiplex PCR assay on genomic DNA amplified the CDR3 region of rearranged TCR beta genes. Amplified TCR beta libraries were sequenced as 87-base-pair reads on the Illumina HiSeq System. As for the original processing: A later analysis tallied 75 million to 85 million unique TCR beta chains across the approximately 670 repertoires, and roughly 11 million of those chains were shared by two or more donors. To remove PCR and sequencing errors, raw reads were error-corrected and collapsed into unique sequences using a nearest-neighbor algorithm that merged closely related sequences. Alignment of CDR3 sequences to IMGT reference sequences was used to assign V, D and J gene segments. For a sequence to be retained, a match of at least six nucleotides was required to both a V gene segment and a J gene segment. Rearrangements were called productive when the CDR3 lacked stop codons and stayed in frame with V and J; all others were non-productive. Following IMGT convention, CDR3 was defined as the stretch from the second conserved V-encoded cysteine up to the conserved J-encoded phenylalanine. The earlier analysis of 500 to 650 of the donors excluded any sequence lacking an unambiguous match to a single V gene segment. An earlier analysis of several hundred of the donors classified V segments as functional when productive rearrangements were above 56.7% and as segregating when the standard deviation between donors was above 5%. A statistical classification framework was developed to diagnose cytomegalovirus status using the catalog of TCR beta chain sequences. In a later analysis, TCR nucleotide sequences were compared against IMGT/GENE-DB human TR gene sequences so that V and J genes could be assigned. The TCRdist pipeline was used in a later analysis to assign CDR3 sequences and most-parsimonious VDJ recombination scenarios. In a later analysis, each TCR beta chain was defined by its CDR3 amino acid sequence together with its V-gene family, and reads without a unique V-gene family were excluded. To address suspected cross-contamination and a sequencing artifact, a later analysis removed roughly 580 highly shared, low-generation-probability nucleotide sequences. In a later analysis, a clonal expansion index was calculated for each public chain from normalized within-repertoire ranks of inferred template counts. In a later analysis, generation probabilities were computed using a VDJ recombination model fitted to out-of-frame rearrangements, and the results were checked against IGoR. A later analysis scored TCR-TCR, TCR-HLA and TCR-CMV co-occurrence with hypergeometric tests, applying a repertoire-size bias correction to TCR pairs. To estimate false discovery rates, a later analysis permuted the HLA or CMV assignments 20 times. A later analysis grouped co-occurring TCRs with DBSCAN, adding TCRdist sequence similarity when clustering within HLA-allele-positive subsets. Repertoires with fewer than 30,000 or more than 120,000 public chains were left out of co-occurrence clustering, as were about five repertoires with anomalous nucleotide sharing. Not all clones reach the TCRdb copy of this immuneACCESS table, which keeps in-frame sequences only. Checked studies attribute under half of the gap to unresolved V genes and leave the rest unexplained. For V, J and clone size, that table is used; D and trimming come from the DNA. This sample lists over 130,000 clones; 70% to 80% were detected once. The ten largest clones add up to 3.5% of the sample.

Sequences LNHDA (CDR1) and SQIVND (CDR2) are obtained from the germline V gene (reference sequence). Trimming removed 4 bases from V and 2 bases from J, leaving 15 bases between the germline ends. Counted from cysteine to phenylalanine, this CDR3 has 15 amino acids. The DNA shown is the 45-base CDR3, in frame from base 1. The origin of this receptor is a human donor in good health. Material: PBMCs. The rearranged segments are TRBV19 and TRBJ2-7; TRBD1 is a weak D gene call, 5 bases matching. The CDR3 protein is CASSTGRTPTYEQYF. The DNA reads TGTGCCAGTAGTACCGGACGGACACCGACCTACGAGCAGTACTTC.